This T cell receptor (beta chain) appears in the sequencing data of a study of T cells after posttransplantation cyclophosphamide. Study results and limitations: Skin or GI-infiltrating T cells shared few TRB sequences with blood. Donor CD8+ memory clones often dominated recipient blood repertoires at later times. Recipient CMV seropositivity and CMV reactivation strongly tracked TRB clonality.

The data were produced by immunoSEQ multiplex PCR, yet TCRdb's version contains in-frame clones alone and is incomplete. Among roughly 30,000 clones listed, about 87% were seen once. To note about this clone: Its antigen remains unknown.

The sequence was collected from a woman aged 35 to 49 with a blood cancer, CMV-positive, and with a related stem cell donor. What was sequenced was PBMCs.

CDR3 nucleotides: TGCAGCGTTGTAGCGGGGATATCCCCCACTGAAGCTTTCTTT. Amino acid sequence: CSVVAGISPTEAFF. The rearrangement uses TRBV29-1 and TRBJ1-1; D is ambiguous. CDR1 and CDR2 from the germline V gene are SQVTM and ANQGSEA. This CDR3 spans 14 amino acids. With 4 bases removed from V and 4 bases from J, the gap between germline ends came to 16 bases.